Reported below is one TCR beta chain. RNA transcripts were the template for amplifying TCR beta CDR3 regions. TCR CDR3 regions were first amplified by RT-PCR with HTBI primers. TCRdb re-called the multiplex PCR reads with MiXCR, one entry per CDR3 protein. The data contain around 480,000 distinct CDR3 sequences, about an eighth of them singletons. This entry belongs to a study of T cells in Graves' hyperthyroidism and ophthalmopathy. V shed 8 bases and J shed 0 bases, with 8 bases lying between them. The CDR3 has 14 residues. The sample was blood. The rearrangement uses TRBV12-3 or TRBV12-4 and TRBJ2-6; no clear D. This sequence was found in a woman between 18 and 30 years old with Graves' hyperthyroidism. The CDR3 region has the DNA TGTGCCAGCCTGATGTTCTCTGGGGCCAACGTCCTGACTTTC. Its protein is CASLMFSGANVLTF.